The rows below give T cell receptor beta chains drawn from one sample of a study of CD8+CD57+ T cells in acquired aplastic anemia. TCRdb called the reads again in MiXCR, with one record for every CDR3 protein. The sample holds roughly 250,000 distinct CDR3 sequences, about 80% seen once. The sequencing sample was made of sorted CD4+, CD8+, or CD8+CD57+ T cells (not recorded which) from PBMCs. The source of these receptors is a human donor with aplastic anemia. CDR3s include the opening cysteine and the closing phenylalanine or tryptophan. D genes are given only for firm matches. Clone size, where shown, is once, few, many, or a class for clones that have expanded.

>TRBV29-1|TRBJ2-7|TRBD1|NA
TGCAGCGTTACAGGGGGGTACGAGCAGTACTTC
CSVTGGYEQYF
>TRBV5-4|TRBJ2-3|NA|few
TGTGCCAGCAGCGTTGCTAGCGCAGATACGCAGTATTTT
CASSVASADTQYF
>TRBV7-3|TRBJ1-6|NA|NA
TGTGCCAGCAGCCTATCGGGGACTTGGGGAGAGACCCAGCACTTT
CASSLSGTWGETQHF
>TRBV20-1|TRBJ2-3|NA|NA
TGCAGTGCCAGAGAGGCAGGAGATACGCAGTATTTT
CSAREAGDTQYF
>TRBV7-8|TRBJ1-1|NA|few
TGTGCCAGCAGCTTTCATCTGACCGGGACCGCTGAAGCTTTCTTT
CASSFHLTGTAEAFF
>TRBV7-8|TRBJ1-2|NA|NA
TGTGCCAGCAGCCAAGCTTGGGGGCGGACAGCGAAGGGCTACACCTTC
CASSQAWGRTAKGYTF
>TRBV19|TRBJ1-4|NA|NA
TGTGCCAGTAGCATAGCGAGGGAAAGGGGTGAAAAACTGTTTTTT
CASSIARERGEKLFF
>TRBV12-3/TRBV12-4|TRBJ1-2|TRBD1|NA
TGTGCCAGCAGAACCGGGACAGGGGGCACCTATGGCTACACCTTC
CASRTGTGGTYGYTF
>TRBV7-8|TRBJ1-1|NA|NA
TGTGCCAGCAGCTTAGATGTAACAGCCGATATTGAAGCTTTCTTT
CASSLDVTADIEAFF
>TRBV5-8|TRBJ2-6|TRBD2|many
TGTGCCAGCAGCTTTACTAGCGTCCCCTCTGGGGCCAACGTCCTGACTTTC
CASSFTSVPSGANVLTF
>TRBV7-8|TRBJ2-3|TRBD2|NA
TGTGCCAGCAGCGTAGGACTAGCTGACGCAGAGCCGCAGTATTTT
CASSVGLADAEPQYF
>TRBV9|TRBJ1-1|NA|NA
TGTGCCAGCAGCATAGCGGGGGGACCCCTGGTGAACACTGAAGCTTTCTTT
CASSIAGGPLVNTEAFF
>TRBV7-9|TRBJ2-3|TRBD2|NA
TGTGCCAGCAGCCTGGTAGTTAGCGGGAGGGACAGCACAGATACGCAGTATTTT
CASSLVVSGRDSTDTQYF
>TRBV20-1|TRBJ1-2|NA|NA
TGCAGTGCTTCCGTTCCCCACGGCTACACCTTC
CSASVPHGYTF
>TRBV13|TRBJ2-5|NA|NA
TGTGCCAGCCACTCAGCTAGGGAGACCCAGTACTTC
CASHSARETQYF
>TRBV20-1|TRBJ1-2|NA|NA
TGCAGTGCTCGAACAGGGTCCTATGGCTACACCTTC
CSARTGSYGYTF
>TRBV7-6|TRBJ2-5|NA|NA
TGTGCCAGCAGCTTTACCCACGCGACAAAAGAGACCCAGTACTTC
CASSFTHATKETQYF
>TRBV7-8|TRBJ2-1|NA|NA
TGTGCCAGCAGCTTAGGGGGCGGAACCGATACGCATGAGCAGTTCTTC
CASSLGGGTDTHEQFF
>TRBV7-9|TRBJ2-3|NA|NA
TGTGCCAGCGGGGTCGGGGCCAGAGATATGCAGTATTTT
CASGVGARDMQYF
>TRBV6-1|TRBJ1-3|NA|NA
TGTGCCAGCAGTGAAGAGGTTGGAAACACCATATATTTT
CASSEEVGNTIYF
>TRBV2|TRBJ1-1|TRBD1|NA
TGTGCCAGCGGCTACGGGGGGACAGATACGCAGGAATTTTTCTTT
CASGYGGTDTQEFFF
>TRBV7-8|TRBJ1-1|NA|NA
TGTGCCACCAGCAGGCCGGGTGGGCCCACAGTTTCGAGGACTGAAGCTTTCTTT
CATSRPGGPTVSRTEAFF
>TRBV5-5|TRBJ1-2|NA|NA
TGTGCCAGCGGATCGACAGACTATGGCTACACCTTC
CASGSTDYGYTF
>TRBV9|TRBJ2-5|NA|few
TGTGCCAGCAGCGTCGCTAGGGAGACCCAGTACTTC
CASSVARETQYF
>TRBV2|TRBJ2-3|NA|NA
TGTGCCAGCAGTGACAGCGCCCATGGGGATACGCAGTATTTT
CASSDSAHGDTQYF
>TRBV10-2|TRBJ2-7|TRBD2|few
TGCGCCAGCAGTCCTTGGACAGCGGGAGCCTACGAGCAGTACTTC
CASSPWTAGAYEQYF
>TRBV7-9|TRBJ1-2|NA|NA
TGTGCCAGCAGCTCAGTGGACGGGGGCCTGGACTATGGATACACCTTC
CASSSVDGGLDYGYTF
>TRBV7-2|TRBJ2-3|TRBD1|NA
TGTGCCAGCAGCTTAGCGCGGACAGGCAACACTCAATATTTT
CASSLARTGNTQYF
>TRBV19|TRBJ1-1|TRBD1|many
TGTGCCAGTAGCCCCCCACCCGTATCAGGGGGTGCCACTGAAGCTTTCTTT
CASSPPPVSGGATEAFF
>TRBV29-1|TRBJ2-7|NA|NA
TGCAGCGTTGGAACAGGGATGGGGTCGACATACGAGCAGTACTTC
CSVGTGMGSTYEQYF
>TRBV15|TRBJ2-1|NA|NA
TGTGCCACCAGCAGGGGCGGCGAGCAAGATGCCCAGTTCTTC
CATSRGGEQDAQFF
>TRBV24-1|TRBJ2-5|TRBD2|NA
TGTGCCACCAGTGAGTCAGCGGGAGACACCGGGGAGCTGTTC
CATSESAGDTGELF
>TRBV7-3|TRBJ2-5|NA|NA
TGTGCCAGCAGCAGGGGCTGCGAACCGGAGACCAAATACTTC
CASSRGCEPETKYF
>TRBV5-5|TRBJ2-1|TRBD2|NA
TGTGCCAGCAGCTTCGGGGGGGCGGGTGGACAGTTCTTC
CASSFGGAGGQFF
>TRBV29-1|TRBJ2-7|NA|NA
TGCAGCGTTAAGGTCTTCTACAAGCAGTACTTC
CSVKVFYKQYF
>TRBV6-5|TRBJ2-5|NA|NA
TGTGCCAGCAGTCCGGGGGCCTATGAGACCCAGTACTTC
CASSPGAYETQYF
>TRBV2|TRBJ1-6|NA|NA
TGTGCCCTCGGCCGGCAACCCTATAATTTACCCCTCCACTTT
CALGRQPYNLPLHF
>TRBV7-9|TRBJ1-1|NA|NA
NA
CASSEDPYEQYFGLF
>TRBV7-8|TRBJ1-5|NA|NA
TGTGCCAGCAGTGGGTTCAATCAGCCCCAGCATTTT
CASSGFNQPQHF
>TRBV5-4|TRBJ1-5|NA|NA
TGTGCCAGCAGCTTTTCTTATGGCAATCAGCCCCAGCATTTT
CASSFSYGNQPQHF
>TRBV7-8|TRBJ2-7|TRBD2|NA
TGTGCCAGCAGCTACGCGGGAGGTCACGATGCGCAGTATTTC
CASSYAGGHDAQYF
>TRBV2|TRBJ1-1|NA|NA
TGTGCCAGCAGCGGGGTGGTTGGTGGGACCACTGAAGCTTTCTTC
CASSGVVGGTTEAFF
>TRBV11-1|TRBJ2-3|NA|NA
TGCGCCAGCAGCTCCTGGGGGACTCCCGATACGCAGTATTTT
CASSSWGTPDTQYF
>TRBV7-9|TRBJ2-5|TRBD1|few
TGTGCCAGCAGCCCCGGGACAGCTGAGACCCAGTACTTC
CASSPGTAETQYF
>TRBV25-1|TRBJ2-3|NA|NA
TGTGCCAGCAGTGAATTAGATACGCAGTATTTT
CASSELDTQYF
>TRBV5-6|TRBJ2-5|NA|NA
TGTGCCAGCAGCTTGGAGAGGGCGTTTAGGGAGACCCAGTACTTC
CASSLERAFRETQYF
>TRBV11-2|TRBJ1-1|NA|NA
TGTGCCAGCAGCTTGGGGGCTGTAAGGGGTTTCTTT
CASSLGAVRGFF
>TRBV19|TRBJ1-2|TRBD1|once
TGTGCCAGCAGCTGGACAGGGGGCTCCGACAATGGCTACACCTTC
CASSWTGGSDNGYTF
>TRBV5-1|TRBJ1-1|NA|NA
TGCGCCAGCAGCCCCGGAACCGTTGCTTTCTTT
CASSPGTVAFF
>TRBV9|TRBJ2-3|NA|NA
TGTGCCAGCAGCGTAGGGGGAGATACGCATAAGCATGATTTT
CASSVGGDTHKHDF
>TRBV24-1|TRBJ1-5|TRBD1|NA
TGTGCCACCAGTGATTCTGGACAGGGAAGTCAGCCCCAGCATTTT
CATSDSGQGSQPQHF
>TRBV7-9|TRBJ2-5|NA|NA
TGTGCCAGCAGCTTAGGGCCCGGCGGGATCTTGGTTGAGACCCAGTACTTC
CASSLGPGGILVETQYF
>TRBV5-1|TRBJ2-2|NA|NA
TGCGCCAGCAGCTTGTCCTCTACAGGGCCCCACACCGGGGAGCTGTTTTTT
CASSLSSTGPHTGELFF